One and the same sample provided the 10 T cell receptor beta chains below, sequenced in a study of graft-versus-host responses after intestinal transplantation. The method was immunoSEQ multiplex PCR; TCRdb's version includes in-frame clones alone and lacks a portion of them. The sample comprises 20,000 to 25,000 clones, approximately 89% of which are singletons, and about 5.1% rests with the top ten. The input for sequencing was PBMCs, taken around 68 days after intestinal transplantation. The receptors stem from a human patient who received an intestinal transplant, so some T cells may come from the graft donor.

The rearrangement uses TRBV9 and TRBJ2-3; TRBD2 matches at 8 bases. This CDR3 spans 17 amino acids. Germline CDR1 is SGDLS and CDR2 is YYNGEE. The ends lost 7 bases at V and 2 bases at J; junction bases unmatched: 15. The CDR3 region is CASPPAGWTSITDTQYF. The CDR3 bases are TGTGCCAGCCCTCCCGCCGGGTGGACTAGCATCACAGATACGCAGTATTTT.

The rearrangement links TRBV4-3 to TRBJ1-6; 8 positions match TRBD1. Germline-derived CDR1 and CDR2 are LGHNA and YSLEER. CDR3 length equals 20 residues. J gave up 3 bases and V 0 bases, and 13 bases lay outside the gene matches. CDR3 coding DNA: TGCGCCAGCAGCCAAGAGGGGTCAGGGGGCCTAGATATCTATAATTCACCCCTCCACTTT. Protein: CASSQEGSGGLDIYNSPLHF.

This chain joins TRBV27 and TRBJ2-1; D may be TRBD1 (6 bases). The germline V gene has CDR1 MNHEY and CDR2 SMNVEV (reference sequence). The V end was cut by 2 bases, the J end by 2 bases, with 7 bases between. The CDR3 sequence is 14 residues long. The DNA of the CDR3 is TGTGCCAGCAGTTTAGGGGGCACCTACAATGAGCAGTTCTTC. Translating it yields CASSLGGTYNEQFF.

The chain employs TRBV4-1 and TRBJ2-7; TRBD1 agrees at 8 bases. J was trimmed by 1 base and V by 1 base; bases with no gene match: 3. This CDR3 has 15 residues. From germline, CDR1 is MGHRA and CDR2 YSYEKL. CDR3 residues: CASSQGTGSSYEQYF. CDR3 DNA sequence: TGCGCCAGCAGCCAAGGGACAGGGAGTTCCTACGAGCAGTACTTC.

The CDR3 DNA is TGTGCCAGCAACACCGGGACCCCTTACAATGAGCAGTTCTTC. Encoded protein: CASNTGTPYNEQFF. This chain uses TRBV6-5 with TRBJ2-1; the D call may be TRBD1 or TRBD2 (5 bases each). Germline V CDR1 and CDR2: MNHEY, SVGAGI. Trimming shortened V by 7 bases and J by 4 bases, and 14 bases separated the two germline ends. The CDR3 contains 14 residues.

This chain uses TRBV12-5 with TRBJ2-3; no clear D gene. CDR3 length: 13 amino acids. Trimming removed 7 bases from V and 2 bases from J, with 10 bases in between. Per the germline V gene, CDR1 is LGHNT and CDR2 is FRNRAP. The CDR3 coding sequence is TGTGCTAGTGACACCAGGCTCACAGATACGCAGTATTTT. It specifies CASDTRLTDTQYF.

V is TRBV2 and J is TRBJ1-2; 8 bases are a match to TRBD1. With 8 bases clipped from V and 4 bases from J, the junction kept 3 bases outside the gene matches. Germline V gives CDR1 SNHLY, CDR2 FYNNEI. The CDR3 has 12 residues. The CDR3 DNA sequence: TGTGCCAGCGGACAGGGAGCCTATGGCTACACCTTC. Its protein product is CASGQGAYGYTF.

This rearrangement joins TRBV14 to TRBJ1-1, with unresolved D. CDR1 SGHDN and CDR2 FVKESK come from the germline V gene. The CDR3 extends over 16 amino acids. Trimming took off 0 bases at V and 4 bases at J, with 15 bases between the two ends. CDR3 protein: CASSQDLGHYPTEAFF. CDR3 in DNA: TGTGCCAGCAGCCAAGATCTCGGCCACTACCCCACTGAAGCTTTCTTT.

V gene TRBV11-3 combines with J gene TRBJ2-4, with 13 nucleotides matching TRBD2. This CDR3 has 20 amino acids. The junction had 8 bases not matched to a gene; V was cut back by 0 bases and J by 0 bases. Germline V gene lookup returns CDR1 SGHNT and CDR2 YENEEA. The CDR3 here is CASSLDLGLAGNLAKNIQYF. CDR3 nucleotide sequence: TGTGCCAGCAGCTTAGATCTGGGACTAGCGGGAAATCTAGCCAAAAACATTCAGTACTTC. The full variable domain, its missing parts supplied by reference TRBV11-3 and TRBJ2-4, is EAGVVQSPRYKIIEKKQPVAFWCNPISGHNTLYWYLQNLGQGPELLIRYENEEAVDDSQLPKDRFSAERLKGVDSTLKIQPAELGDSAVYLCASSLDLGLAGNLAKNIQYFGAGTRLSVL.

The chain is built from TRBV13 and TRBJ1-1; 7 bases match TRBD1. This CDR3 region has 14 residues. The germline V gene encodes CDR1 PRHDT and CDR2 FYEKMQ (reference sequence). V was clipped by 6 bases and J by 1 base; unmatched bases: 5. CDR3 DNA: TGTGCCAGCAGTTTATACAGGGGGAACACTGAAGCTTTCTTT. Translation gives CASSLYRGNTEAFF.